This TCR beta chain came from a study of blood T cell repertoires in COVID-19. Study-wide background: Some COVID-19 samples were acute and others convalescent; all came from the United States, Italy and Spain.

Per the original methods: Researchers report that nucleated cell counts were estimated from reference gene primer amplification. Libraries were prepared by immunoSEQ multiplex PCR; TCRdb keeps only in-frame clonotypes and omits some of them. The V and J calls and the clone size are those of that table, but D and trimming were determined from the DNA. Of 200,000 to 300,000 clones listed, roughly 88% are singletons. V lost 4 bases and J 1 base, leaving 15 bases between the germline ends. The germline V gene encodes CDR1 SGHRS and CDR2 YFSETQ. This CDR3 spans 17 amino acids. Residents of about two dozen US areas, aged roughly 18 to 89 years, made up the participants. Self-reported history from a screening survey and questionnaire set each donor's cohort. This clone was counted a single time.

The source material was PBMCs or T cells enriched from blood (not recorded which). The genes are TRBV5-1 and TRBJ1-6; no clear D gene. This receptor was identified in a woman in her thirties or forties with acute COVID-19. The CDR3 loop reads CASSHFRRRSYNSPLHF. In DNA, the CDR3 is TGCGCCAGCAGCCATTTTCGCAGGAGGTCCTATAATTCACCCCTCCACTTT. Variable domain in full (rest from reference TRBV5-1 and TRBJ1-6): KAGVTQTPRYLIKTRGQQVTLSCSPISGHRSVSWYQQTPGQGLQFLFEYFSETQRNKGNFPGRFSGRQFSNSRSEMNVSTLELGDSALYLCASSHFRRRSYNSPLHFGNGTRLTVT.